This T cell receptor (beta chain) was captured by sequencing in a study of siplizumab effects on memory and regulatory T cells. The assay covered roughly 100,000 TCR templates per sample. Libraries were prepared by immunoSEQ multiplex PCR; TCRdb keeps only in-frame clonotypes and omits some of them. This table holds approximately 92,000 clones, 90% to 95% found once. Study-wide results and caveats: To unstimulated subsets, only a minor fraction of alloreactive clones could be mapped.

The CDR3 contains 12 residues. Germline V gives CDR1 GTSNPN, CDR2 SVGIG (reference sequence). V was trimmed by 2 bases and J by 11 bases, leaving 10 bases between them. As to this clone: The antigen remains undetermined.

This chain joins TRBV30 and TRBJ1-6; no clear D gene. The clonotype originates from a human donor in good health. The sequenced sample consisted of non-Treg CD4+ T cells sorted from blood. DNA of the CDR3: TGTGCCTGGAGTATGGCTGTGCCACCCCTCCACTTT. Translating it yields CAWSMAVPPLHF.